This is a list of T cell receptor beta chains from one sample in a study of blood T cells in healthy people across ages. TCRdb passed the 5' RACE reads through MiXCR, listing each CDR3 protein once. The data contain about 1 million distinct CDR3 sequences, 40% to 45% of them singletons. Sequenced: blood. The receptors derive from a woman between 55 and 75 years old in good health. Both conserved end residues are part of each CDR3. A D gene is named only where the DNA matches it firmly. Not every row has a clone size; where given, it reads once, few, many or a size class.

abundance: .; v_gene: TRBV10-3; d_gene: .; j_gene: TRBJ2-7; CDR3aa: CASGTYKMGRSTYEQYF; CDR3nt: TGTGCCTCCGGTACTTATAAGATGGGACGGAGCACCTACGAGCAGTACTTC
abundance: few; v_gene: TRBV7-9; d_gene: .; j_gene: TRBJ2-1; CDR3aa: CASSDRGVEQFF; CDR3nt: TGTGCCAGCAGTGATAGGGGGGTTGAGCAGTTCTTC
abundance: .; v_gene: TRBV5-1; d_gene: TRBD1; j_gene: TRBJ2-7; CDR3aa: CASSLGTGAHEQYF; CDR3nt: TGCGCCAGCAGCTTGGGGACAGGAGCGCACGAGCAGTACTTC
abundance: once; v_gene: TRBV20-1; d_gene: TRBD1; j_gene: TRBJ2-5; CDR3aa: CSARRTGGSGEQYF; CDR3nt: TGCAGTGCTAGAAGGACAGGGGGATCGGGAGAGCAGTACTTC
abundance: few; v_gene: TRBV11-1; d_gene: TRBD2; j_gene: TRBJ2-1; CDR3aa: CASSALAGGNNEQFF; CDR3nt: TGTGCCAGCTCCGCACTAGCGGGAGGGAACAATGAGCAGTTCTTC
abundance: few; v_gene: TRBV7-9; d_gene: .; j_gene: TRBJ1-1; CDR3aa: CASSAPGWTEAFF; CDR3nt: TGTGCCAGCAGCGCCCCGGGGTGGACTGAAGCTTTCTTT
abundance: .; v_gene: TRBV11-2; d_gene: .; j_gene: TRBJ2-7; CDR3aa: CASSPHASGRGNEQYF; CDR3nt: TGTGCCAGCAGCCCCCACGCATCGGGACGAGGAAATGAGCAGTACTTC
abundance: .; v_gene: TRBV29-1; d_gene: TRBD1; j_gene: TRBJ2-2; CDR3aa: CSVDSGQGYTGELFF; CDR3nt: TGCAGCGTTGACTCAGGACAGGGCTACACCGGGGAGCTGTTTTTT
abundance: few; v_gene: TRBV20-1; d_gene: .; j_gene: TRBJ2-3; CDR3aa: CSARPQRTYTDTQYF; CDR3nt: TGCAGTGCTCGACCTCAGCGGACCTACACAGATACGCAGTATTTT
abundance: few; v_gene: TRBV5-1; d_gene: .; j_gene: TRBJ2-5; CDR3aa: CASSLVPGSETQYF; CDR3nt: TGCGCCAGCAGCTTGGTTCCAGGGTCGGAGACCCAGTACTTC
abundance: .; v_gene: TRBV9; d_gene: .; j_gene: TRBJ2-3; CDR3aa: CANSPAGLTDTQYF; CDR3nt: TGTGCCAACAGCCCGGCGGGATTGACAGATACGCAGTATTTT
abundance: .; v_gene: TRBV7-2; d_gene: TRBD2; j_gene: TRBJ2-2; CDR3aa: CASKTSGGSTGELFF; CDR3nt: TGTGCCAGCAAAACTAGCGGGGGGAGCACCGGGGAGCTGTTTTTT
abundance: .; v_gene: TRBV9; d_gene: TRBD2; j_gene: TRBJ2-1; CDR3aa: CASSPSGLANNEQFF; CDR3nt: TGTGCCAGCAGCCCATCGGGACTAGCGAACAATGAGCAGTTCTTC
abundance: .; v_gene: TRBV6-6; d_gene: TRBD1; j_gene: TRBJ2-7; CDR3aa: CASSGDRPYEQYF; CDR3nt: TGTGCCAGCAGTGGGGACAGACCCTACGAGCAGTACTTC
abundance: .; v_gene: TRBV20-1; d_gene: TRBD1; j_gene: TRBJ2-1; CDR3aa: CSASRDRVISEQFF; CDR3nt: TGCAGTGCTAGTCGGGACAGGGTAATAAGTGAGCAGTTCTTC
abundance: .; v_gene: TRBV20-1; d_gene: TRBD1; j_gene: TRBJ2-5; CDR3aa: CSATGGWYQETQYF; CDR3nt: TGCAGTGCAACAGGGGGATGGTACCAAGAGACCCAGTACTTC
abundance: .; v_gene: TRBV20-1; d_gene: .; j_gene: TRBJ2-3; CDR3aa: CSARVSLGSVGTDTQYF; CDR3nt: TGCAGTGCTAGAGTCAGTTTGGGCTCAGTCGGGACAGATACGCAGTATTTT
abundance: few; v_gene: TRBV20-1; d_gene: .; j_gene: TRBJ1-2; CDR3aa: CSASPPALGVTNYGYTF; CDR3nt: TGCAGTGCTAGCCCCCCAGCATTGGGGGTGACTAACTATGGCTACACCTTC
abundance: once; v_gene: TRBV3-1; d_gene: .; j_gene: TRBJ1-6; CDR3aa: CASSHRPLGSYNSPLHF; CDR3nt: TGTGCCAGCAGCCATCGTCCCCTGGGCTCCTATAATTCACCCCTCCACTTT
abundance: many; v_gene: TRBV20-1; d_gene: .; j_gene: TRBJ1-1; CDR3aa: CSARNLVQRDATEAFF; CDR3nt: TGCAGTGCTAGGAACCTCGTTCAGAGGGACGCCACTGAAGCTTTCTTT
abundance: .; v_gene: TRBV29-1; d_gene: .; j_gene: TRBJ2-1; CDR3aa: CSVVTPPASYNEQFF; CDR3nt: TGCAGCGTTGTAACCCCACCGGCTAGCTACAATGAGCAGTTCTTC
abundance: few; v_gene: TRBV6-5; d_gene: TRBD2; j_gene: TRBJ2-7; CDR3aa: CASRDPGLGDEQYF; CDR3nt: TGTGCCAGCCGGGATCCGGGACTAGGGGACGAGCAGTACTTC
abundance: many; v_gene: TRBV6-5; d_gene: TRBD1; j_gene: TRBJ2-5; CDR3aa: CASSSKNTGDRQETQYF; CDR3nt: TGTGCCAGCAGTTCAAAAAACACCGGGGACAGGCAAGAGACCCAGTACTTC
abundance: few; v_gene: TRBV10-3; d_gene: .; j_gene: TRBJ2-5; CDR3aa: CAISESKGETQYF; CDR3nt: TGTGCCATCAGTGAGTCGAAAGGAGAGACCCAGTACTTC
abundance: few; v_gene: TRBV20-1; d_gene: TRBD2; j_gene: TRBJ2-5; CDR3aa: CSARSGGRAETQYF; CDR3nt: TGCAGTGCTAGATCCGGGGGGAGGGCCGAGACCCAGTACTTC
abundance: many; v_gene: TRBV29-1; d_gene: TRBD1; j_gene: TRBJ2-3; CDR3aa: CSATGQGTDTQYF; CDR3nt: TGCAGCGCCACCGGACAGGGAACAGATACGCAGTATTTT
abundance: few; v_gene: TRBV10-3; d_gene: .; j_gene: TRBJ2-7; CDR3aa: CAISEYTGSSYEQYF; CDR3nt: TGTGCCATCAGTGAGTATACAGGGAGCTCCTACGAGCAGTACTTC
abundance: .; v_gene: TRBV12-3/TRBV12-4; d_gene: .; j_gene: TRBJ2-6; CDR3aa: CASSWRGSGAGANVLTF; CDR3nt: TGTGCCAGCAGTTGGAGGGGATCAGGGGCTGGGGCCAACGTCCTGACTTTC
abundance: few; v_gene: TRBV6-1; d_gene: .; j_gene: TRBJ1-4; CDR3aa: CASLSMGEKLFF; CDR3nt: TGTGCCAGCCTGTCCATGGGCGAAAAACTGTTTTTT
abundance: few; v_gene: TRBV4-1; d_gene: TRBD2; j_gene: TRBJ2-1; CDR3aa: CASSQGGTSGSGSYNEQFF; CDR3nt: TGCGCCAGCAGCCAAGGGGGGACTAGCGGGAGCGGGTCCTACAATGAGCAGTTCTTC